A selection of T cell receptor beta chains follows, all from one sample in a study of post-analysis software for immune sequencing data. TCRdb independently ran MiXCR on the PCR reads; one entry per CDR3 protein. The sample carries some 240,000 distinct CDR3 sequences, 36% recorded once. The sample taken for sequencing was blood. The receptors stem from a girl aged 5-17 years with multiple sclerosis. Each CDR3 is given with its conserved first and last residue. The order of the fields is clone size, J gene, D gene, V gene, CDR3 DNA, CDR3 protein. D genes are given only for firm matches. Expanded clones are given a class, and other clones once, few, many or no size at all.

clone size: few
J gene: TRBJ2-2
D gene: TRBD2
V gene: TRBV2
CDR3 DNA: TGTGCCAGCAGGGGACTAGCTGGCACCGGGGAGCTGTTTTTT
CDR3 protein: CASRGLAGTGELFF

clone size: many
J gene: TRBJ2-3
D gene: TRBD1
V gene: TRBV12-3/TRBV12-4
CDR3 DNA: TGTGCCAGCAGTCGGACAGGGGGCCCAGATACGCAGTATTTT
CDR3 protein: CASSRTGGPDTQYF

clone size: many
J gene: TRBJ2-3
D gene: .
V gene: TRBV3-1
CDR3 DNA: TGTGCCAGCAGCCAAAGGGGGACAGATACGCAGTATTTT
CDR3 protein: CASSQRGTDTQYF

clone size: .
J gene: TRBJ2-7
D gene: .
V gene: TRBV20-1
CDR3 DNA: TGTAGTGCTAGAGTACAGGCCTCCTACGAGCAGTACTTC
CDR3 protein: CSARVQASYEQYF

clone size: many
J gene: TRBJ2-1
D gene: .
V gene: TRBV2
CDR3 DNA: TGTGCCAGCAGTGATTCTAGGCGCGGTGAGCAGTTCTTC
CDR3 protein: CASSDSRRGEQFF

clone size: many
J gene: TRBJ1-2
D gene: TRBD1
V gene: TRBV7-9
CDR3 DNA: TGTGCCAGCAGCACGGGACAGGGGAACTATGGCTACACCTTC
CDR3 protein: CASSTGQGNYGYTF

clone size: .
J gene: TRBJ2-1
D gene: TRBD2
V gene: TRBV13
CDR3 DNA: TGTGCCAGCAGCCTGAGCGGGGGGTTTTACAATGAGCAGTTCTTC
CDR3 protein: CASSLSGGFYNEQFF

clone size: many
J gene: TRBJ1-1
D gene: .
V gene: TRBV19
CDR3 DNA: TGTGCCAGTAGAAACACTGGACAGATGAACACTGAAGCTTTCTTT
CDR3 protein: CASRNTGQMNTEAFF

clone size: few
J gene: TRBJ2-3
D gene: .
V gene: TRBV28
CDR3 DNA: TGTACCAGCAGTTTCCCATCAGATACGCAGTATTTT
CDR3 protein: CTSSFPSDTQYF

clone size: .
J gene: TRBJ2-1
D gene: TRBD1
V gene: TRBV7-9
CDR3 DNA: TGTGCCAGCAGCTTAGGGGCCGGGACAGGGACGAATGAGCAGTTCTTC
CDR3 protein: CASSLGAGTGTNEQFF

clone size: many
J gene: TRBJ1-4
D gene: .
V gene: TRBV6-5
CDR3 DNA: TGTGCCAGCAGTTACAATACAGACGGCGCAACTAATGAAAAACTGTTTTTT
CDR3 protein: CASSYNTDGATNEKLFF

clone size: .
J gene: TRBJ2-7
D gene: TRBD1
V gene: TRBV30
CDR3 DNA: TGTGCCTGGAGTGTACTCGACAGGGCGTACGAGCAGTACTTC
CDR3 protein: CAWSVLDRAYEQYF

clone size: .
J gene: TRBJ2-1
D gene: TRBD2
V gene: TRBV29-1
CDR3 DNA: TGCAGCGTTGCGACTAGCGGTACCTACAATGAGCAGTTCTTC
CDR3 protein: CSVATSGTYNEQFF

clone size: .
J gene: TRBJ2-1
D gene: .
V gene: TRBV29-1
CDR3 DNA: TGCAGCGTGATTCCCGGGAAAGTAGGCAGCTCCTACAATGAGCAGTTCTTC
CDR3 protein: CSVIPGKVGSSYNEQFF

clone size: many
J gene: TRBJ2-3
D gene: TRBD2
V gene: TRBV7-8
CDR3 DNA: TGTGCCAGCAGCTGGGGGGGTGTGACAGATACGCAGTATTTT
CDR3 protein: CASSWGGVTDTQYF

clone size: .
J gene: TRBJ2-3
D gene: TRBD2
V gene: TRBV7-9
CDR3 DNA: TGTGCCAGCAGCTTTAGCGGGACCACAGATACGCAGTATTTT
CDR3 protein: CASSFSGTTDTQYF

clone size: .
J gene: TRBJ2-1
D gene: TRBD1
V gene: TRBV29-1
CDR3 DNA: TGCAGCGCGCCAGTGGACAGGGTTGGATACAATGAGCAGTTCTTC
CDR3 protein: CSAPVDRVGYNEQFF

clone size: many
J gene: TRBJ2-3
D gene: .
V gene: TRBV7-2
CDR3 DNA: TGTGCCAGCAGCCTGACCAGGTCAGGAGGAGATACGCAGTATTTT
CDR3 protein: CASSLTRSGGDTQYF

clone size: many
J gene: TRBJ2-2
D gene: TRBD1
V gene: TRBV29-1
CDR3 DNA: TGCAGCGCCAGGACAGGGTCGGGGGAGCTGTTTTTT
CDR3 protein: CSARTGSGELFF

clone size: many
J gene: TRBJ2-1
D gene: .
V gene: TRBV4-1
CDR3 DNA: TGCGCCAGCAGCCAAGATCGGTTTTGGGGGAGGTCCTACAATGAGCAGTTCTTC
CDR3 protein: CASSQDRFWGRSYNEQFF

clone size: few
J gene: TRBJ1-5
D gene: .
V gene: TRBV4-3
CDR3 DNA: TGCGCCAGCAGCCAACTGGAGAATCAGCCCCAGCATTTT
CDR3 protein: CASSQLENQPQHF

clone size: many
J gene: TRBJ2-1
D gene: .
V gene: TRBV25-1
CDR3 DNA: TGTGCCAGCAGGAGCCCTATGTACAATGAGCAGTTCTTC
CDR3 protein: CASRSPMYNEQFF

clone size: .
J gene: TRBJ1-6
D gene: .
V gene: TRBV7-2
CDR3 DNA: TGTGCCAGCAGCGAGGGTTCGTTGTATAATTCACCCCTCCACTTT
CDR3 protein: CASSEGSLYNSPLHF